A single sample is the source of the 5 T cell receptor beta chains below, sequenced in a study of metastatic and nonmetastatic thyroid tumors. TCRdb reanalyzed the PCR reads via MiXCR. The profile covers 30,000 to 40,000 clones, with around a third appearing a single time and 15% to 20% taken by the ten largest. No patient had received any treatment before thyroid surgery. The sample consisted of tumor tissue. These receptors originate from a female donor with papillary thyroid cancer or a benign thyroid nodule (not recorded which). Some clones in this sample may be carry-over from other donors' samples.

This chain connects TRBV5-1 to TRBJ2-3, with 7 bases identical to TRBD1. Germline CDR1 is SGHRS and CDR2 is YFSETQ. The CDR3 is 15 residues long. V shed 2 bases and J 7 bases; nucleotides not matched to a gene: 10. CDR3 region: CASSFYRGFVYTQYF. The CDR3 DNA sequence: TGCGCCAGCAGCTTTTACAGGGGATTCGTCTATACGCAGTATTTT.

This chain uses TRBV11-2 with TRBJ2-3; D perhaps matches TRBD2 (5 bases). Germline V lookup: CDR1 SGHAT, CDR2 FQNNGV. The CDR3 sequence is 15 residues long. V gave up 1 base and J gave up 2 bases, with 10 bases separating them. CDR3 amino acids: CASSLGRLPTDTQYF. The CDR3 DNA reads as TGTGCCAGCAGCTTAGGGAGGCTTCCCACAGATACGCAGTATTTT.

V and J are TRBV7-9 and TRBJ2-1; no clear D. From germline, CDR1 is SEHNR and CDR2 FQNEAQ (reference sequence). The CDR3 runs 11 residues. V was trimmed by 5 bases and J by 4 bases, leaving 3 bases between them. Written as DNA, the CDR3 is TGTGCCAGCAGCGAATACAATGAGCAGTTCTTC. Translation gives CASSEYNEQFF.

V is TRBV6-2 or TRBV6-3 and J is TRBJ1-5; D is undetermined. This CDR3 contains 14 residues. V lost 6 bases to trimming and J lost 0 bases, with 9 bases between them. Per the germline V gene, CDR1 is MNHEY and CDR2 is SVGEGT. CDR3 region: CASRAGGSNQPQHF. CDR3 nucleotides: TGTGCCAGCAGGGCAGGTGGTAGCAATCAGCCCCAGCATTTT.

The CDR3 DNA reads TGCGCCAGCAGCCAGGGACTAGCGGGATCCTACGAGCAGTACTTC. This codes for CASSQGLAGSYEQYF. This chain links TRBV4-1 with TRBJ2-7, with 13 bases matching TRBD2. The CDR3 has 15 residues. Per the germline V gene, CDR1 is MGHRA and CDR2 is YSYEKL. J lost 1 base, V lost 3 bases, and 0 bases had no gene match.